This note documents a single TCR beta chain sequence. In the original processing: Reference gene primer amplification gave estimated nucleated cell counts. This table comes from immunoSEQ multiplex PCR, and its TCRdb copy is limited to in-frame clones, with some not included. Clone size and the V and J calls come from that table; the DNA yielded D and trimming. The data hold roughly 250,000 clones, with under 95% observed a single time. This record belongs to a study of blood T cell repertoires in COVID-19. Study overall: COVID-19 samples from acute and convalescent phases originated in the United States, Italy and Spain. The analysed material was cDNA or gDNA that came from T cells, B-cell-depleted T cells, or PBMCs.

Germline V gives CDR1 MDHEN, CDR2 SYDVKM. The CDR3 consists of 15 residues. V lost 2 bases and J lost 6; bases outside the gene matches: 8. The V gene is TRBV28, the J gene TRBJ2-3; 7 nucleotides line up with TRBD1. The source is a woman between 40 and 50 years old with acute COVID-19. The sample consisted of PBMCs or T cells enriched from blood (not recorded which). The CDR3 region has the DNA TGTGCCAGCAGTTTAGGACAGGTTTCTTGGGATACGCAGTATTTT. Its protein product is CASSLGQVSWDTQYF.